A single sample is the source of the 11 T cell receptor beta chains below, sequenced in a study of blood T cell repertoires in COVID-19. The method was immunoSEQ multiplex PCR; TCRdb's version includes in-frame clones alone and lacks a portion of them. The repertoire holds about 270,000 clones, approximately 85% seen once, with 9.5% to 12% in the top ten. Source material: peripheral blood. The receptor set was obtained from a woman between 65 and 79 years old with acute or convalescent COVID-19.

V and J are TRBV5-1 and TRBJ2-2; 9 bases map to TRBD2. With 0 bases clipped from V and 4 bases from J, the junction kept 4 bases outside the gene matches. The CDR3 has 16 amino acids. CDR1 and CDR2 (germline): SGHRS, YFSETQ. CDR3 region: CASSLDAGGTTGELFF. In nucleotides, the CDR3 is TGCGCCAGCAGCTTGGACGCGGGGGGGACCACCGGGGAGCTGTTTTTT.

Points on this clone: The same CDR3 is also encoded by other DNA sequences in this sample. This chain uses TRBV2 with TRBJ1-5, with 8 bases aligning to TRBD1. This CDR3 contains 14 residues. The V gene's germline CDR1 is SNHLY and CDR2 FYNNEI. The V gene end was trimmed by 6 bases and the J gene end by 2 bases; junction bases not matched to a gene: 3. Written as DNA, the CDR3 is TGTGCCAGCAGCTGGGGACAGGGCAATCAGCCCCAGCATTTT. Translated: CASSWGQGNQPQHF.

The J gene is TRBJ1-5, the V gene TRBV6-1; 7 nucleotides agree with TRBD1. The CDR3 extends over 16 amino acids. Trimming cost V 6 bases and J 5 bases; bases outside gene matches: 13. Germline lookup yields CDR1 MNHNS and CDR2 SASEGT. The chain's CDR3 is CASRETRGSYDQPQHF. The CDR3 coding sequence is TGTGCCAGCAGGGAAACCAGGGGGTCCTATGATCAGCCCCAGCATTTT.

The chain has TRBV7-9 and TRBJ2-1; tentative D call: TRBD1 (6 bases). The germline V gene encodes CDR1 SEHNR and CDR2 FQNEAQ (reference sequence). Trimming cost V 3 bases and J 6 bases, with 18 bases left between them. The CDR3 length is 16 residues. The CDR3 is CASSFDGGRGGNEQFF. CDR3 coding DNA: TGTGCCAGCAGCTTTGATGGGGGCCGGGGCGGCAATGAGCAGTTCTTC.

The chain carries TRBV5-8 and TRBJ2-4; D is possibly TRBD2 (6 bases). Germline lookup yields CDR1 SGHTS and CDR2 YDEGEE. This CDR3 contains 13 residues. Trimming took off 5 bases at V and 15 bases at J, with 21 bases between the two ends. This CDR3 is CASRRTGLARGYF. CDR3 nucleotides: TGTGCCAGCAGGCGAACGGGACTGGCTCGCGGGTACTTC.

The rearrangement uses TRBV24-1 and TRBJ2-1, with D tentatively TRBD1 (6 bases). The germline gives CDR1 KGHDR, CDR2 SFDVKD. The CDR3 is made up of 16 amino acids. The V and J ends lost 4 bases and 0 bases respectively, with 12 bases between them. The CDR3 loop reads CATSEPQGSSYNEQFF. The CDR3 DNA reads as TGTGCCACCAGTGAGCCTCAGGGGAGCTCCTACAATGAGCAGTTCTTC.

CDR3 DNA: TGTGCCAGCAGCAAGGGAGCGAAGACCCAGTACTTC. This translates into CASSKGAKTQYF. The chain is built from TRBV21-1 and TRBJ2-5; TRBD2, as called in the table, went unchecked against the DNA. TRBV21-1 is annotated as a pseudogene. This CDR3 has 12 amino acids.

This rearrangement joins TRBV5-1 to TRBJ2-3; the match to TRBD2 covers 8 bases. This CDR3 is 16 amino acids long. Germline V CDR1 and CDR2: SGHRS, YFSETQ. The V and J ends lost 5 bases and 4 bases, in that order; junction bases with no gene match: 12. CDR3: CASSDPTIGGADTQYF. CDR3 coding DNA: TGCGCCAGCAGTGACCCGACTATCGGGGGGGCAGATACGCAGTATTTT.

This sequence joins TRBV10-3 and TRBJ1-1; a possible D gene is TRBD1 (6 bases). CDR3 size: 13 residues. CDR1 ENHRY and CDR2 SYGVKD come from the germline V gene. V gave up 8 bases and J gave up 1 base, with 11 bases separating them. The CDR3 DNA is TGTGCCATCGGTGGCAGGGGGAACACTGAAGCTTTCTTT. Residues: CAIGGRGNTEAFF.

The chain has TRBV30 and TRBJ2-7; D perhaps matches TRBD1 (6 bases). CDR3 length: 15 residues. Deletions cut 4 bases from V and 1 base from J, with 17 bases between. Germline-derived CDR1 and CDR2 are GTSNPN and SVGIG (reference sequence). The CDR3 is CAWTKGVLGSYEQYF. Written as DNA, the CDR3 is TGTGCCTGGACTAAGGGGGTTCTCGGGTCCTACGAGCAGTACTTC.

The rearrangement joins TRBV11-3 to TRBJ2-3; a weak D match, TRBD1 (6 bases). Germline loops: CDR1 SGHNT, CDR2 YENEEA. This CDR3 has 13 amino acids. V shed 1 base and J shed 6 bases, with 8 bases lying between them. This CDR3 reads CASSLGTGDTQYF. CDR3 DNA sequence: TGTGCCAGCAGCTTAGGAACAGGGGATACGCAGTATTTT. Drawing the rest from reference TRBV11-3 and TRBJ2-3, the complete variable domain is EAGVVQSPRYKIIEKKQPVAFWCNPISGHNTLYWYLQNLGQGPELLIRYENEEAVDDSQLPKDRFSAERLKGVDSTLKIQPAELGDSAVYLCASSLGTGDTQYFGPGTRLTVL.